These 28 T cell receptor beta chains were all obtained from the same sample, sequenced in a study of shared clonotypes between healthy human individuals. Generated by immunoSEQ multiplex PCR, the TCRdb table keeps only in-frame clones and is missing some. Here the sample spans some 1.5 million clones, 95% to 99% being singletons. Sequencing used naive CD4+ T cells sorted from blood. Documented subset: CD45RA+ positively selected. These receptors were taken from a man aged 30 to 45 in good health.

The chain combines TRBV5-1 with TRBJ2-7, with 10 bases identical to TRBD2. This CDR3 is built from 15 residues. After removal of 4 bases from V and 3 bases from J, the junction contained 7 bases not matched to a gene. Germline V gene data show CDR1 as SGHRS and CDR2 as YFSETQ. The CDR3 here is CASSPGLAWYYEQYF. The CDR3, as DNA: TGCGCCAGCAGCCCGGGACTAGCGTGGTACTACGAGCAGTACTTC.

The V call is TRBV10-3, the J call TRBJ1-2, with D maybe TRBD1 (6 bases). Trimming pared 6 bases from V and 2 bases from J, leaving 16 bases between. CDR3 length: 15 amino acids. Germline lookup yields CDR1 ENHRY and CDR2 SYGVKD. As DNA, the CDR3 is TGTGCCATCAGCCCGGACAGTCACTTGAACTATGGCTACACCTTC. This sequence encodes CAISPDSHLNYGYTF.

The genes are TRBV4-1 and TRBJ1-5; weak D call: TRBD1 (6 bases). Deletions cut 4 bases from V and 4 bases from J, with 11 bases between. This CDR3 spans 14 amino acids. Germline loops: CDR1 MGHRA, CDR2 YSYEKL. In DNA, the CDR3 is TGCGCCAGCAGCCCCCACAGGGAAAATCAGCCCCAGCATTTT. It is translated as CASSPHRENQPQHF.

The chain couples TRBV6-1 to TRBJ2-3; TRBD1 aligns across 9 bases. V shed 4 bases and J 1 base; nucleotides not matched to a gene: 9. Germline CDR1 and CDR2: MNHNS and SASEGT. The CDR3 is 17 residues long. The CDR3 sequence is CASSVLSTGGGTDTQYF. The CDR3 DNA is TGTGCCAGCAGTGTCCTATCAACAGGGGGCGGCACAGATACGCAGTATTTT.

The chain joins TRBV4-3 to TRBJ2-6; the D is unclear. The germline CDR1 and CDR2 sequences are LGHNA and YSLEER. The CDR3 consists of 14 residues. Trimming shortened V by 6 bases and J by 1 base, and 7 bases separated the two germline ends. The CDR3 nucleotides are TGCGCCAGCAGTACCGATTCTGGGGCCAACGTCCTGACTTTC. Its translation: CASSTDSGANVLTF.

The J gene is TRBJ1-1, the V gene TRBV28; TRBD1 might be the D (6 bases). The CDR3 sequence is 14 residues long. Between the trimmed V and J ends, which lost 7 bases and 6 bases, there was a span of 18 bases. CDR1 and CDR2 (germline): MDHEN, SYDVKM. The DNA of the CDR3 is TGTGCCAGCAAACAACAGGGAGTCCAATCTGAAGCTTTCTTT. Its translation is CASKQQGVQSEAFF.

Written as DNA, the CDR3 is TGTGCCAGTTCTAGACAGGGATTCTATGGCTACACCTTC. Translated: CASSRQGFYGYTF. The V call is TRBV19, the J call TRBJ1-2; 7 nucleotides line up with TRBD1. V lost 8 bases, J lost 4 bases, and 7 bases stayed unmatched. Germline V gives CDR1 LNHDA, CDR2 SQIVND (reference sequence). The CDR3 has 13 residues.

V gene TRBV5-1 combines with J gene TRBJ1-2; D is perhaps TRBD1 (5 bases). This CDR3 contains 14 residues. The V end was cut by 0 bases, the J end by 7 bases, with 13 bases between. Looked up from germline, CDR1 is SGHRS and CDR2 is YFSETQ. CDR3: CASSLALGAGGYTF. The CDR3 DNA sequence: TGCGCCAGCAGCTTGGCCTTAGGGGCAGGTGGCTACACCTTC.

The genes are TRBV4-3 and TRBJ2-3; TRBD2 matches at 7 bases. The CDR3 has 15 amino acids. Germline loops: CDR1 LGHNA, CDR2 YSLEER. The J segment lost 6 bases and the V segment lost 5 bases, leaving 11 bases of the junction unmatched. Here the CDR3 reads CASSLTSLGWDTQYF. The CDR3 DNA is TGCGCCAGCAGCTTGACTAGCCTTGGGTGGGATACGCAGTATTTT.

This chain connects TRBV29-1 to TRBJ2-7; possibly TRBD1 for D (5 bases). Trimming took off 5 bases at V and 3 bases at J, with 11 bases between the two ends. The CDR3 runs 12 residues. Germline CDR1 reads SQVTM; CDR2 reads ANQGSEA. CDR3 nucleotide sequence: TGCAGCGTTATGGACACTATCTACGAGCAGTACTTC. Translation: CSVMDTIYEQYF.

The chain joins TRBV9 to TRBJ2-3; D is ambiguous. Per the germline V gene, CDR1 is SGDLS and CDR2 is YYNGEE. The CDR3 is 13 amino acids. With 0 bases removed from V and 6 bases from J, the gap between germline ends came to 8 bases. CDR3 loop: CASSVATADTQYF. For the CDR3, the DNA is TGTGCCAGCAGCGTAGCTACGGCGGATACGCAGTATTTT.

The chain joins TRBV4-3 to TRBJ1-4, with D unclear. Germline V gives CDR1 LGHNA, CDR2 YSLEER. Trimming pared 1 base from V and 1 base from J, leaving 10 bases between. The CDR3 length is 16 residues. In nucleotides, the CDR3 is TGCGCCAGCAGCCAAGGGCTCCTGGGAACTAATGAAAAACTGTTTTTT. This encodes CASSQGLLGTNEKLFF.

The chain uses TRBV5-1 and TRBJ1-3; D might be TRBD1 (6 bases). V lost 4 bases and J lost 1, with 12 bases in between. The CDR3 has 15 amino acids. CDR1 is SGHRS, CDR2 YFSETQ, per germline. CDR3 in DNA: TGCGCCAGCAGCACTCAACAGGGTTCTGGAAACACCATATATTTT. This translates into CASSTQQGSGNTIYF. The full variable domain, in which reference TRBV5-1 and TRBJ1-3 provide the parts outside the CDR3, is KAGVTQTPRYLIKTRGQQVTLSCSPISGHRSVSWYQQTPGQGLQFLFEYFSETQRNKGNFPGRFSGRQFSNSRSEMNVSTLELGDSALYLCASSTQQGSGNTIYFGEGSWLTVV.

The V and J genes are TRBV2 and TRBJ2-7, with a possible D match to TRBD1 (6 bases). CDR3 length: 18 residues. Between the trimmed V and J ends, which lost 4 bases and 2 bases, there was a span of 24 bases. The germline V gene has CDR1 SNHLY and CDR2 FYNNEI. In nucleotides, the CDR3 is TGTGCCAGCAGTGCGAGCAACGGCAGGACAGAATCGGCCTACGAGCAGTACTTC. Its protein product is CASSASNGRTESAYEQYF.

In nucleotides, the CDR3 is TGTGCCAGCGGACAGGGCACAGATACGCAGTATTTT. Translated, it gives CASGQGTDTQYF. The chain has TRBV2 and TRBJ2-3, with 7 nucleotides matching TRBD1. From germline, CDR1 is SNHLY and CDR2 FYNNEI. The CDR3 covers 12 residues. V lost 8 bases, J lost 1 base, and 0 bases stayed unmatched.

V is TRBV10-2 and J is TRBJ1-5; TRBD1 agrees at 8 bases. The CDR3 length is 14 residues. Germline V gives CDR1 WSHSY, CDR2 SAAADI. The ends lost 6 bases at V and 7 bases at J; junction bases unmatched: 8. CDR3: CASRGSGGAQPQHF. CDR3 in DNA: TGCGCCAGCAGGGGGTCAGGGGGCGCGCAGCCCCAGCATTTT.

The chain is built from TRBV2 and TRBJ2-1, with D unresolved. V shed 1 base and J shed 9 bases, with 10 bases lying between them. CDR1 SNHLY and CDR2 FYNNEI come from the germline V gene. The CDR3 is 13 amino acids. In nucleotides, the CDR3 is TGTGCCAGCAGTGAAGAGTGGCAGGCTGAGCAGTTCTTC. It encodes CASSEEWQAEQFF.

This clone showed up just once. The chain links TRBV7-2 to TRBJ1-5; unclear D gene. V lost 2 bases and J lost 5, with 13 bases in between. The germline V gene encodes CDR1 SGHTA and CDR2 FQGNSA. This CDR3 comprises 15 residues. The CDR3 DNA is TGTGCCAGCAGCTTATTTGCCGCTCGGGATCAGCCCCAGCATTTT. The encoded protein is CASSLFAARDQPQHF. The whole variable domain, remainder taken from reference TRBV7-2 and TRBJ1-5, is GAGVSQSPSNKVTEKGKDVELRCDPISGHTALYWYRQSLGQGLEFLIYFQGNSAPDKSGLPSDRFSAERTGGSVSTLTIQRTQQEDSAVYLCASSLFAARDQPQHFGDGTRLSIL.

The V gene is TRBV10-3, the J gene TRBJ2-1; D gene uncertain. The CDR3 has 15 residues. Germline lookup yields CDR1 ENHRY and CDR2 SYGVKD. Trimming cost V 0 bases and J 0 bases, with 6 bases left between them. The CDR3 reads CAISESIASYNEQFF. The DNA of the CDR3 is TGTGCCATCAGTGAGTCGATCGCCTCCTACAATGAGCAGTTCTTC.

The V gene is TRBV11-2, the J gene TRBJ2-1, with 7 bases aligning to TRBD1. The CDR3 sequence is 16 residues long. Germline V gene sequence: CDR1 SGHAT, CDR2 FQNNGV. Trimming cost V 0 bases and J 2 bases; bases outside gene matches: 4. The CDR3 reads CASSLDRGRAYNEQFF. CDR3 nucleotides: TGTGCCAGCAGCTTAGATAGGGGGCGGGCCTACAATGAGCAGTTCTTC.

Only a few counts were recorded for this clone. Other nucleotide sequences in the sample specify the same CDR3. The chain recombines TRBV5-1 with TRBJ2-1; D is perhaps TRBD2 (6 bases). The CDR3 runs to 15 residues. CDR1 and CDR2 (germline): SGHRS, YFSETQ. The V gene lost 0 bases and the J gene lost 0 bases, with 7 bases spanning the gap. Here the CDR3 reads CASSLGGNSYNEQFF. CDR3 coding DNA: TGCGCCAGCAGCTTGGGCGGGAACTCCTACAATGAGCAGTTCTTC.

Notes on this clone: At one end the junction does not follow the germline gene, possibly because of a read error. In DNA, the CDR3 is TGTGCCAGCTCACCCGGGACAGGGGATCTCACCTACTTC. Amino acid sequence: CASSPGTGDLTYF. This chain connects TRBV18 to TRBJ1-2, with 10 nucleotides matching TRBD1. This CDR3 region has 13 residues. In germline, CDR1 is KGHSH, CDR2 LQKENI.

The rearrangement joins TRBV14 to TRBJ2-2, with no clear D. CDR3 length: 14 amino acids. Trimming removed 0 bases at V and 4 bases at J, with 6 bases between. Germline V gene lookup returns CDR1 SGHDN and CDR2 FVKESK. The CDR3: CASSQDIATGELFF. The CDR3 nucleotides read TGTGCCAGCAGCCAAGATATTGCCACCGGGGAGCTGTTTTTT.

J is TRBJ2-2 and V is TRBV7-2, with 12 bases matching TRBD1. Trimming removed 5 bases from V and 3 bases from J; junction bases left unmatched: 1. From germline, CDR1 is SGHTA and CDR2 FQGNSA. The CDR3 is made up of 15 amino acids. This chain's CDR3 is CASSRDRGHTGELFF. CDR3 DNA sequence: TGTGCCAGCAGCCGGGACAGGGGGCACACCGGGGAGCTGTTTTTT.

The rearrangement joins TRBV30 to TRBJ1-2; no definite D call. Looked up from germline, CDR1 is GTSNPN and CDR2 is SVGIG (reference sequence). The CDR3 consists of 12 residues. The V gene lost 0 bases and the J gene lost 8 bases, with 10 bases spanning the gap. The CDR3, as DNA: TGTGCCTGGAGTGTCGGACGTGAGGGCTACACCTTC. It yields the protein CAWSVGREGYTF.

The chain is built from TRBV2 and TRBJ1-2; unclear D gene. V dropped 7 bases and J dropped 3 bases, with 18 bases sitting between them. The germline CDR1 and CDR2 sequences are SNHLY and FYNNEI. The CDR3 sequence is 15 residues long. In DNA form, the CDR3 reads TGTGCCAGCACCAAAGCCCGGGTAACGGACTATGGCTACACCTTC. Protein product: CASTKARVTDYGYTF.

The rearrangement links TRBV5-6 to TRBJ2-1, with D possibly being TRBD2 (6 bases). The CDR3 length is 15 residues. V was clipped by 0 bases and J by 2 bases, with 9 bases between them. Germline loops: CDR1 SGHDT, CDR2 YYEEEE. The DNA for the CDR3 is TGTGCCAGCAGCTTGGGCGGGGCCCCCTACAATGAGCAGTTCTTC. The encoded protein is CASSLGGAPYNEQFF.

The chain is built from TRBV19 and TRBJ2-1; D is possibly TRBD1 or TRBD2 (5 bases each). V lost 6 bases and J lost 6, with 12 bases in between. The CDR3 contains 13 residues. The germline gives CDR1 LNHDA, CDR2 SQIVND (reference sequence). CDR3 bases: TGTGCCAGTAGCGGAGGTGGGGGCAATGAGCAGTTCTTC. Translating it yields CASSGGGGNEQFF. Complete variable domain (other parts from reference TRBV19 and TRBJ2-1): DGGITQSPKYLFRKEGQNVTLSCEQNLNHDAMYWYRQDPGQGLRLIYYSQIVNDFQKGDIAEGYSVSREKKESFPLTVTSAQKNPTAFYLCASSGGGGNEQFFGPGTRLTVL.